The 8 T cell receptor beta chains presented below share a single source sample, sequenced in a study of blood T cell repertoires in COVID-19. Only in-frame clones appear in the TCRdb table, and some are missing; sequencing was by immunoSEQ multiplex PCR. The sample lists 130,000 or so clones, around 83% seen once, with about 6.3% in the top ten. Sequenced: peripheral blood. These receptors were collected from a man at least 80 years old with active or convalescent COVID-19.

This chain uses TRBV5-1 with TRBJ2-1; D might be TRBD1 (6 bases). This CDR3 is 13 amino acids long. Per germline, CDR1 SGHRS and CDR2 YFSETQ. V gave up 5 bases and J gave up 5 bases, with 11 bases separating them. This chain's CDR3 is CASRNGGHNEQFF. The CDR3 DNA sequence: TGCGCCAGCAGAAATGGGGGCCACAATGAGCAGTTCTTC. The complete variable domain, with remaining parts taken from reference TRBV5-1 and TRBJ2-1, reads KAGVTQTPRYLIKTRGQQVTLSCSPISGHRSVSWYQQTPGQGLQFLFEYFSETQRNKGNFPGRFSGRQFSNSRSEMNVSTLELGDSALYLCASRNGGHNEQFFGPGTRLTVL.

The CDR3 DNA reads as TGTGCCAGCTCACCAGCGGGATACAACTACGAGCAGTACTTC. This translates into CASSPAGYNYEQYF. J is TRBJ2-7 and V is TRBV18; TRBD2 might be the D (6 bases). This CDR3 spans 14 amino acids. Germline V CDR1 and CDR2: KGHSH, LQKENI. The V and J ends lost 2 bases and 3 bases respectively, with 11 bases between them. The entire variable domain, with the rest obtained from reference TRBV18 and TRBJ2-7, is as follows: NAGVMQNPRHLVRRRGQEARLRCSPMKGHSHVYWYRQLPEEGLKFMVYLQKENIIDESGMPKERFSAEFPKEGPSILRIQQVVRGDSAAYFCASSPAGYNYEQYFGPGTRLTVT.

Ten or more counts support this clone. The rearrangement joins TRBV5-4 to TRBJ1-2; D perhaps matches TRBD1 (6 bases). Per germline, CDR1 SGHNT and CDR2 YYREEE (reference sequence). Trimming shortened V by 4 bases and J by 6 bases, and 25 bases separated the two germline ends. The CDR3 is 17 amino acids. CDR3 amino acids: CASSPPVGVNRADGYTF. The CDR3 DNA follows: TGTGCCAGCAGCCCTCCAGTGGGGGTCAACAGGGCGGATGGCTACACCTTC.

V is TRBV24-1 and J is TRBJ2-1; weak D call: TRBD2 (5 bases). This CDR3 comprises 12 residues. Germline lookup yields CDR1 KGHDR and CDR2 SFDVKD. V lost 1 base, J lost 10 bases, and 7 bases lay in between. The CDR3 is CATSDFRGEQFF. The DNA for the CDR3 is TGTGCCACCAGTGATTTTCGAGGGGAGCAGTTCTTC.

CDR3 loop: CASSQSFWTSGQETQYF. The CDR3 region has the DNA TGCGCCAGCAGTCAATCCTTCTGGACTAGCGGACAAGAGACCCAGTACTTC. The chain uses TRBV23-1 and TRBJ2-5; 10 bases agree with TRBD2. TRBV23-1 is designated an ORF whose function remains uncertain. V trimming: 0 bases; J trimming: 2 bases; junction bases outside the gene matches: 6. The CDR3 totals 17 residues.

This clone was recorded a few times. This chain uses TRBV3-1 (or the pseudogene TRBV3-2) with TRBJ1-1, with D unclear. The CDR3 extends over 17 amino acids. V was shortened by 0 bases and J by 1 base, with 15 bases between the two germline ends. The germline gives CDR1 LGHDT, CDR2 YNNKEL (reference sequence). The CDR3 DNA sequence: TGTGCCAGCAGCCAAGATTATTGGGCAGGCCCGAACACTGAAGCTTTCTTT. Translation: CASSQDYWAGPNTEAFF.

This clone has a count of ten or more. The CDR3 loop reads CASSLSTDTQYF. CDR3 bases: TGTGCCAGCTCCCTTAGCACAGATACGCAGTATTTT. The rearrangement links TRBV18 to TRBJ2-3; D is unresolved. CDR3 size: 12 residues. Trimming pared 6 bases from V and 0 bases from J, leaving 4 bases between. Germline CDR1 reads KGHSH; CDR2 reads LQKENI.

This chain uses TRBV2 with TRBJ2-3, with 8 bases identical to TRBD1. CDR3 length: 14 amino acids. Germline loops: CDR1 SNHLY, CDR2 FYNNEI. Trimming at V came to 7 bases and at J to 3 bases, leaving 6 bases not matched to a gene. Here the CDR3 reads CASNGQGETDTQYF. CDR3 DNA: TGTGCCAGCAACGGACAGGGTGAAACAGATACGCAGTATTTT.